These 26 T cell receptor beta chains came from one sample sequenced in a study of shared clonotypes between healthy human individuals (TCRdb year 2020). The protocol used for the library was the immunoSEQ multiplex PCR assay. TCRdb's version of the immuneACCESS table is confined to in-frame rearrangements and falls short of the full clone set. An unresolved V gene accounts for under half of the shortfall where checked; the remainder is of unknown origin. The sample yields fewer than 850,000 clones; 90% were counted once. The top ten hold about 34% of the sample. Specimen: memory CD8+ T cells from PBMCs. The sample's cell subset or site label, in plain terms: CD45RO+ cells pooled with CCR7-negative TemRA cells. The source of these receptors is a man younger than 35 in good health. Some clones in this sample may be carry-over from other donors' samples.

CDR3 loop: CSVEGTGGDYEQYF. Written as DNA, the CDR3 is TGCAGCGTTGAAGGGACAGGGGGAGACTACGAGCAGTACTTC. The chain combines TRBV29-1 with TRBJ2-7; 10 bases map to TRBD1. There are 14 residues in the CDR3. Trimming took 1 base from V and 3 from J; bases not matched to a gene: 3. The germline CDR1 and CDR2 sequences are SQVTM and ANQGSEA.

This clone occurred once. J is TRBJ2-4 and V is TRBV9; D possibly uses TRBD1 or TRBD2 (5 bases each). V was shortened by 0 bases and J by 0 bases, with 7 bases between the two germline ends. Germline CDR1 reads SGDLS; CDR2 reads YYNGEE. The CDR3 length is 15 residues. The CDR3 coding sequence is TGTGCCAGCAGCGTAGGTGGGGGAGCCAAAAACATTCAGTACTTC. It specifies CASSVGGGAKNIQYF.

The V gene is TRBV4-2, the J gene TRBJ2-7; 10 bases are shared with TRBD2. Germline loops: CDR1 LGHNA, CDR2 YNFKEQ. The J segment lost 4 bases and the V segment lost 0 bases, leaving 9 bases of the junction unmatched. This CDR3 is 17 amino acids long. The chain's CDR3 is CASSQEGLAGVEYEQYF. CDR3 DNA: TGTGCCAGCAGCCAAGAAGGCCTAGCGGGAGTGGAGTACGAGCAGTACTTC.

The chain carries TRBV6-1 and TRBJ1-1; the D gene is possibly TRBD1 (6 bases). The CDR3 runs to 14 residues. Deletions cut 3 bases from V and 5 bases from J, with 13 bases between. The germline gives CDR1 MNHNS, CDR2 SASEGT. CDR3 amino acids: CASSDTGFGTEAFF. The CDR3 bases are TGTGCCAGCAGTGATACAGGGTTTGGGACTGAAGCTTTCTTT.

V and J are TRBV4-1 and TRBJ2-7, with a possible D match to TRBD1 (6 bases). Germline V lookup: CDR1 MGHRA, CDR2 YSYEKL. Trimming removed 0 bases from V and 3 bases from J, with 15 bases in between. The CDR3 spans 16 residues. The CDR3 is CASSQEEGKGVYEQYF. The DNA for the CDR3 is TGCGCCAGCAGCCAAGAAGAAGGGAAGGGGGTCTACGAGCAGTACTTC.

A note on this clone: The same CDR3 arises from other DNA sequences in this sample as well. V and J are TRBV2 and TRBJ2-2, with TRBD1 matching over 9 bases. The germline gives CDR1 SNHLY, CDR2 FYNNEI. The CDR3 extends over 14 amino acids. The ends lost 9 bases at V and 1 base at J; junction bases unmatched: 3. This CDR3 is CASTGGGNTGELFF. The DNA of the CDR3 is TGTGCCAGTACAGGGGGCGGGAACACCGGGGAGCTGTTTTTT.

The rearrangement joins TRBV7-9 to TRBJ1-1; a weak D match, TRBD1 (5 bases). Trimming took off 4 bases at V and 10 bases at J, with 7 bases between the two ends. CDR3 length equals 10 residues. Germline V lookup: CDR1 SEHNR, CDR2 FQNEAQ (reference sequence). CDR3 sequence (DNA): TGTGCCAGCAGCTGGGGGACAGCTTTCTTT. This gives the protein CASSWGTAFF.

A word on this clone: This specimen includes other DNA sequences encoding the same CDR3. The CDR3 reads CASSLDSSYEQYF. CDR3 DNA sequence: TGTGCCAGTAGTCTCGACAGTTCCTACGAGCAGTACTTC. The chain couples TRBV19 to TRBJ2-7, with a tentative D call TRBD1 (5 bases). The CDR3 is 13 residues long. V lost 5 bases, J lost 1 base, and 9 bases lay in between. The germline V gene has CDR1 LNHDA and CDR2 SQIVND (reference sequence).

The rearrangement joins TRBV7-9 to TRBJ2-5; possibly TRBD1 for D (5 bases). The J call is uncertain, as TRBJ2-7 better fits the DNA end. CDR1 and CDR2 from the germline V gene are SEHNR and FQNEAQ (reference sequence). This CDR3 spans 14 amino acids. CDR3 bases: TGTGCCAGCAGCCCCAGGGCTTCCTCCTACGAGCAGTACTTC. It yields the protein CASSPRASSYEQYF.

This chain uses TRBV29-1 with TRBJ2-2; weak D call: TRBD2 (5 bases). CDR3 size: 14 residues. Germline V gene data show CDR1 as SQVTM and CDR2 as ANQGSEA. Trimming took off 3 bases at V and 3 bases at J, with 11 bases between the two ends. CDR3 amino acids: CSVDGWGDTGELFF. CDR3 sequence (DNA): TGCAGCGTTGATGGGTGGGGAGACACCGGGGAGCTGTTTTTT.

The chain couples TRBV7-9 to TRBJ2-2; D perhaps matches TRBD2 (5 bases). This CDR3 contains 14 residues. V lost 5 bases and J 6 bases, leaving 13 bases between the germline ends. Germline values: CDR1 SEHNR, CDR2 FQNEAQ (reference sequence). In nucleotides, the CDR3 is TGTGCCAGCAGCCAAGGACTCTCGCCCGGGGAGCTGTTTTTT. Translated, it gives CASSQGLSPGELFF.

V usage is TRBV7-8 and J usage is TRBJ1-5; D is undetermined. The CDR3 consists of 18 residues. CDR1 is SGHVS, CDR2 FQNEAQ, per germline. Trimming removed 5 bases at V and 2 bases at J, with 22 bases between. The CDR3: CASSPIGVGATGNQPQHF. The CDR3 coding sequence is TGTGCCAGCAGCCCGATAGGAGTTGGAGCGACTGGCAATCAGCCCCAGCATTTT.

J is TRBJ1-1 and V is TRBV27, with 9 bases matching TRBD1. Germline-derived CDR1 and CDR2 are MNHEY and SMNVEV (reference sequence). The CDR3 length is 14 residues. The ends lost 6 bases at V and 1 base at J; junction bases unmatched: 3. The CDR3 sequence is CASRTGGGNTEAFF. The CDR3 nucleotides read TGTGCCAGCAGAACAGGGGGCGGGAACACTGAAGCTTTCTTT.

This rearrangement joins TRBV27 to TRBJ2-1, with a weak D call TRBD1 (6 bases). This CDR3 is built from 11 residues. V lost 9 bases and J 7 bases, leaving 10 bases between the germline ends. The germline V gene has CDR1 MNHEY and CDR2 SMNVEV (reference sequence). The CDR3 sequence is CASYQGNEQFF. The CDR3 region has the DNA TGTGCCAGTTACCAGGGGAATGAGCAGTTCTTC.

CDR3 sequence reads: CASSFGGWGPLSYEQYF. The CDR3 DNA is TGTGCCAGCAGTTTCGGCGGATGGGGCCCCCTCTCCTACGAGCAGTACTTC. The rearrangement links TRBV28 to TRBJ2-7, with D possibly being TRBD1 (5 bases). V was pared by 3 bases and J by 0 bases, with 18 bases between. Germline-derived CDR1 and CDR2 are MDHEN and SYDVKM. The CDR3 sequence is 17 residues long.

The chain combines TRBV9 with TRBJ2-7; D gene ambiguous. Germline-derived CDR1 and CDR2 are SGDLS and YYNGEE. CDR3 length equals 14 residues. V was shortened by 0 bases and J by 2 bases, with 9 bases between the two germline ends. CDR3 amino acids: CASSVDGWTYEQYF. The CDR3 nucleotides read TGTGCCAGCAGCGTAGACGGGTGGACCTACGAGCAGTACTTC.

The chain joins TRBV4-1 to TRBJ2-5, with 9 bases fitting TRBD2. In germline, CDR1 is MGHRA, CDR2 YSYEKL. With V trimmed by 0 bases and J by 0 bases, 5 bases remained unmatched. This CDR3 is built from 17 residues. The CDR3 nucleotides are TGCGCCAGCAGCCAAGATGGGACTAGCCCCCACCAAGAGACCCAGTACTTC. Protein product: CASSQDGTSPHQETQYF.

The CDR3 reads CASSQDGDSLQETQYF. The CDR3 DNA reads TGCGCCAGCAGCCAAGACGGTGACAGCCTCCAAGAGACCCAGTACTTC. The chain employs TRBV4-3 and TRBJ2-5, with TRBD1 as a possible D gene (5 bases). Trimming removed 0 bases at V and 1 base at J, with 12 bases between. Germline CDR1 is LGHNA and CDR2 is YSLEER. This CDR3 spans 16 amino acids.

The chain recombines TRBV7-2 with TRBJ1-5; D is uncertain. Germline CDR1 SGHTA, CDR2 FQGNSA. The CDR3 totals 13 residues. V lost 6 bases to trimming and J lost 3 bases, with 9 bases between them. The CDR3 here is CASSPGFNQPQHF. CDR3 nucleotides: TGTGCCAGCAGTCCCGGTTTCAATCAGCCCCAGCATTTT.

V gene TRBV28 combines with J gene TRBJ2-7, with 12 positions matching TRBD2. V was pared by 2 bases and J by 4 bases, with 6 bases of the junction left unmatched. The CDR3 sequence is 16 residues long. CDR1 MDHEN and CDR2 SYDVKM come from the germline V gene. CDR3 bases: TGTGCCAGCAGTTTAAGAACGACTAGCGGGAGTTACGAGCAGTACTTC. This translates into CASSLRTTSGSYEQYF.

The CDR3 DNA reads TGCGCCAGCAGCCACCTAGGCCGTTACGAGCAGTACTTC. It specifies CASSHLGRYEQYF. The V call is TRBV4-1, the J call TRBJ2-7; D is unclear. CDR3 length: 13 residues. CDR1 is MGHRA, CDR2 YSYEKL, per germline. The V end lost 3 bases, the J end lost 4 bases, and 10 bases lay between the germline ends.

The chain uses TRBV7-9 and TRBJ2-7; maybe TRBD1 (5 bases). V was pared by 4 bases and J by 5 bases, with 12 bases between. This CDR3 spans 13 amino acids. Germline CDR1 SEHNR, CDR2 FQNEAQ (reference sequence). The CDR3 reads CASSSTDPNEQYF. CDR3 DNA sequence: TGTGCCAGCAGCTCGACAGATCCTAACGAGCAGTACTTC. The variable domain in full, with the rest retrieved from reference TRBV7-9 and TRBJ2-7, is DTGVSQNPRHKITKRGQNVTFRCDPISEHNRLYWYRQTLGQGPEFLTYFQNEAQLEKSRLLSDRFSAERPKGSFSTLEIQRTEQGDSAMYLCASSSTDPNEQYFGPGTRLTVT.

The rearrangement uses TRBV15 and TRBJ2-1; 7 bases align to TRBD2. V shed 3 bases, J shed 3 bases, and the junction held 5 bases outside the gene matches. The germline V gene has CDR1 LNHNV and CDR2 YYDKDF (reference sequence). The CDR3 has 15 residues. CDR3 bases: TGTGCCACCAGCAGGGGGGGGACTATCTACAATGAGCAGTTCTTC. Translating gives CATSRGGTIYNEQFF.

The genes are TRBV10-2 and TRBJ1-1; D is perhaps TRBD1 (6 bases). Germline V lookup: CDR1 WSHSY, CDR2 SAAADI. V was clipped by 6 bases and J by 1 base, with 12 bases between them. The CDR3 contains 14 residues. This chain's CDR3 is CASRHRESNTEAFF. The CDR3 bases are TGCGCCAGCAGACACAGGGAATCGAACACTGAAGCTTTCTTT.

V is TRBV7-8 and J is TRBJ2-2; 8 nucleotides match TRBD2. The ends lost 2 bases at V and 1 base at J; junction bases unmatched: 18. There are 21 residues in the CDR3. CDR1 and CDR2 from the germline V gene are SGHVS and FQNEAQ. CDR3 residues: CASSLPTIQGREVRNTGELFF. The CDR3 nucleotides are TGTGCCAGCAGCTTACCCACCATCCAGGGGCGGGAGGTACGGAACACCGGGGAGCTGTTTTTT.

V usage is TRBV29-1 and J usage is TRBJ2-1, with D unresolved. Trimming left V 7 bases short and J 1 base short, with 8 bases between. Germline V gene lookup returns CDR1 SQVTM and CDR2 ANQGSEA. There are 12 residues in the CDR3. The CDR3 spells CSAFVSYNEQFF. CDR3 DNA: TGCAGCGCGTTCGTTTCCTACAATGAGCAGTTCTTC.